This TCR beta chain was observed in a study of molecular identifiers for immune sequencing clone quantification. As for the study in general: Replicate experiments divided RNA from around 20,000 or 100,000 naive CD8 cells into five parts and sequenced four. Findings of the study overall: Whereas clones above 20 RNA copies held under 1% of naive-cell molecules, they held over 97% of effector molecules.

Researchers sorted naive CD8 T cells as cells that were CD8+CD4-CCR7+CD45RA+. A single record per CDR3 protein comes from TCRdb applying MiXCR to the PCR reads. Of roughly 320,000 distinct CDR3 sequences detected, about a fifth appear once; the ten largest clones hold 0.7% to 0.9%. This CDR3 has 14 amino acids. Germline V CDR1 and CDR2: SGHRS, YFSETQ. With 6 bases removed from V and 1 base from J, the gap between germline ends came to 13 bases. This clonotype showed up many times. Its antigen remains unknown. This chain connects TRBV5-1 to TRBJ1-1, with a possible D match to TRBD1 (5 bases). The source material was naive CD8+ T cells from blood, with Jurkat cell RNA spiked in. Subset: FACS-sorted CD8+CD4-CCR7+CD45RA+ naive T cells. This receptor was taken from a human donor in good health. Some libraries in this study had Jurkat cell RNA spiked in. CDR3 bases: TGCGCCAGCAACCAGGACATACAGAACACTGAAGCTTTCTTT. Translation: CASNQDIQNTEAFF.